This TCR beta chain was found in a study of shared T cell receptors in the human thymus. Unmatched junction bases numbered 12, after V lost 4 bases and J lost 7 bases. This CDR3 contains 16 residues. In germline, CDR1 is SGHAT, CDR2 FQNNGV. This clone was seen just once. Clones were read by immunoSEQ multiplex PCR, and TCRdb kept only the in-frame ones, dropping some. The table lists under 850,000 clones, 85% to 90% of them singletons, with 0.0085% to 0.012% in the top ten. The data were also submitted as part of a second study, on human thymus T cells. From that report: Overlap was high between thymic repertoires from unrelated individuals, as reported in related research.

This sequence joins TRBV11-2 and TRBJ1-4, with 7 bases matching TRBD1. The clonotype originates from a boy under two years old with a congenital heart defect. The sequencing input was thymocytes. The CDR3 region has the DNA TGTGCCAGCAGCTCTCAAGGGGGCACCAGGAGTGAAAAACTGTTTTTT. Encoded protein: CASSSQGGTRSEKLFF.